A selection of T cell receptor beta chains follows, all from one sample in a study of blood T cell repertoires in COVID-19. Produced via immunoSEQ multiplex PCR; TCRdb's table is partial and in-frame only. The sample has about 200,000 clones; around 88% are singletons. Material for sequencing was peripheral blood. These receptors originate from a man aged 18-30 years with active or convalescent COVID-19. The CDR3 runs from the conserved cysteine through the conserved F or W. D genes are given only for firm matches. Clone size is shown for a subset of rows, as once, few, many or a class of expanded clone.

d_gene	j_gene	abundance	v_gene	len	CDR3nt	CDR3aa
TRBD1	TRBJ1-5	once	TRBV19	19	TGTGCCAGTAGTATAGGTGGGACAGGGTATCCGTATAGCAATCAGCCCCAGCATTTT	CASSIGGTGYPYSNQPQHF
TRBD2	TRBJ2-3	-	TRBV6-2/TRBV6-3	19	TGTGCCAGCAGTTACAGTCTCCAGCAAGCGGGAGGGCCCACAGATACGCAGTATTTT	CASSYSLQQAGGPTDTQYF
-	TRBJ1-1	once	TRBV6-1	18	TGTGCCAGCAGTGAAGGAGCAGGGTCAGCCCTAGTGAACACTGAAGCTTTCTTT	CASSEGAGSALVNTEAFF
-	TRBJ1-1	-	TRBV7-9	16	TGTGCCAGCAGCCCCGACAGAGCGCCCTCGGTCACTGAAGCTTTCTTT	CASSPDRAPSVTEAFF
TRBD1	TRBJ2-7	-	TRBV27	14	TGTGCCAGCACTACGGGACAGCCAGTCTACGAGCAGTACTTC	CASTTGQPVYEQYF
-	TRBJ1-1	-	TRBV18	11	TGTGCCAGCTCACGAGGAGACCAAGCTTTCTTT	CASSRGDQAFF
-	TRBJ1-5	-	TRBV10-3	14	TGTGCCATCAGTGACGGGTATAGCAATCAGCCCCAGCATTTT	CAISDGYSNQPQHF
-	TRBJ2-7	-	TRBV29-1	15	TGCAGCGTTGAGGAGGGGCAGGCGAGCTCCTACGAGCAGTACTTC	CSVEEGQASSYEQYF
-	TRBJ2-1	-	TRBV27	15	TGTGCCAGCAGTTTAGTCCCACCTCAGGGAAGTGAGCAGTTCTTC	CASSLVPPQGSEQFF
-	TRBJ1-1	many	TRBV9	15	TGTGCCAGCAGCCTATACCCCGGGACACCCACTGAAGCTTTCTTT	CASSLYPGTPTEAFF
TRBD1	TRBJ1-5	-	TRBV28	16	TGTGCCAGCAGAAATACACGGGACAGGGGGCATCAGCCCCAGCATTTT	CASRNTRDRGHQPQHF
TRBD1	TRBJ1-1	-	TRBV28	16	TGTGCCACCCTACAGGGGTATGACGCATGGGTTTCTGAAGCTTTCTTT	CATLQGYDAWVSEAFF
TRBD2	TRBJ2-1	once	TRBV15	17	TGTGCCACCAGCAGAGATATAGGCGGGAGGGCCGGGGGTGAGCAGTTCTTC	CATSRDIGGRAGGEQFF
-	TRBJ1-2	-	TRBV28	13	TGTGCCAGCAAGATCAGGGGAAACTATGGCTACACCTTC	CASKIRGNYGYTF
TRBD1	TRBJ2-7	-	TRBV6-5	14	TGTGCCAGTCACCCCGGGACAGGGTCGCGCGAGCAGTACTTC	CASHPGTGSREQYF
TRBD1	TRBJ2-7	-	TRBV5-6	17	TGTGCCAGCAGCTTGGGGCCGGGACAGGGGAGCTCCTACGAGCAGTACTTC	CASSLGPGQGSSYEQYF
-	TRBJ1-1	-	TRBV7-8	16	TGTGCCAGCAGACCTTACGCCTCGGGAGCGAACACTGAAGCTTTCTTT	CASRPYASGANTEAFF
TRBD2	TRBJ2-7	-	TRBV28	14	TGTGCCAGCAGGCCTAGCGGGAGGCTCCGCGAGCAGTACTTC	CASRPSGRLREQYF
TRBD2	TRBJ2-1	-	TRBV6-5	16	TGTGCCAGCAGTTACTCGGCTAGCGGGAGGGCGTTTGAGCAGTTCTTC	CASSYSASGRAFEQFF
TRBD1	TRBJ2-5	-	TRBV10-2	13	TGCGCCAGCAGTGTGACAGGGAAAGAGACCCAGTACTTC	CASSVTGKETQYF
TRBD2	TRBJ2-1	-	TRBV5-1	15	TGCGCCAGCACCACGGGGGGAGGGCCGGGGAATGAGCAGTTCTTC	CASTTGGGPGNEQFF
-	TRBJ1-2	-	TRBV19	13	TGTGCCAGTAGTGAGGTAGCCAACTATGGCTACACCTTC	CASSEVANYGYTF
TRBD1	TRBJ2-5	-	TRBV11-1	15	TGTGCCAGCAGCTTAGTGACAGGGGGTCAAGAGACCCAGTACTTC	CASSLVTGGQETQYF
TRBD2	TRBJ2-1	-	TRBV28	14	TGTGCCAGCAGCTCCCGATTAGCGGGAGCTGAGCAGTTCTTC	CASSSRLAGAEQFF
-	TRBJ2-7	-	TRBV27	12	TGTGCCAGCAGTTCGACAGACGAGGAGCAGTACTTC	CASSSTDEEQYF
-	TRBJ2-2	-	TRBV10-1	15	TGCGCCAGCAGTGAGTCTATCGCGAACACCGGGGAGCTGTTTTTT	CASSESIANTGELFF
-	TRBJ1-2	-	TRBV5-1	13	TGCGCCAGCAGCTTGACGGGGGAGTATGGCTACACCTTC	CASSLTGEYGYTF
-	TRBJ1-5	-	TRBV6-5	15	TGTGCCAGCAAGGAAGGAGGGGGGGATTATCAGCCCCAGCATTTT	CASKEGGGDYQPQHF
TRBD1	TRBJ2-2	-	TRBV24-1	16	TGTGCCACCAGTGGCCGAGACAGGGGTAGGACCGGGGAGCTGTTTTTT	CATSGRDRGRTGELFF
-	TRBJ1-5	-	TRBV6-2/TRBV6-3	17	TGTGCCAGCAGCGCGATGGTTGGGACTTATAGCAATCAGCCCCAGCATTTT	CASSAMVGTYSNQPQHF
-	TRBJ2-5	-	TRBV9	16	TGTGCCAGCAGCGTAGCCCCAGGGGGGCGGCAAGAGACCCAGTACTTC	CASSVAPGGRQETQYF
TRBD1	TRBJ1-2	-	TRBV9	12	TGTGCCAGCAGCCCCCGACAGGGAGGCTACACCTTC	CASSPRQGGYTF
-	TRBJ2-7	-	TRBV7-9	13	TGTGCCAGCAGCTTAGCGCCGGGGTACGAGCAGTACTTC	CASSLAPGYEQYF
-	TRBJ1-2	-	TRBV7-3	14	TGTGCCAGCAGCTTAACCAGTGAGGGCTATGGCTACACCTTC	CASSLTSEGYGYTF
TRBD1	TRBJ1-6	-	TRBV28	13	TGTGCCAGCAAGGGACAGTATAATTCACCCCTCCACTTT	CASKGQYNSPLHF
TRBD1	TRBJ2-2	-	TRBV14	18	TGTGCCAGCAGCCAAGTTTTCCCCAAAACAGGGGTTGGCGGGGAGCTGTTTTTT	CASSQVFPKTGVGGELFF
TRBD2	TRBJ2-1	-	TRBV27	15	TGTGCCAGCAGTCGCGGGACTAGACGCTACAATGAGCAGTTCTTC	CASSRGTRRYNEQFF
-	TRBJ2-3	-	TRBV19	15	TGTGCCAGTAGCCTCAGGGGGGACAACGTTTATACGCAGTATTTT	CASSLRGDNVYTQYF
TRBD1	TRBJ1-1	-	TRBV27	14	TGTGCCAGCAGTTTTCAAACAGGGGGCACTGAAGCTTTCTTT	CASSFQTGGTEAFF
TRBD1	TRBJ1-5	-	TRBV4-1	21	TGCGCCAGCAGCCAAGATTTGGCAATATTTTTAGGGGACAGTACTAATCAGCCCCAGCATTTT	CASSQDLAIFLGDSTNQPQHF
-	TRBJ1-1	-	TRBV28	17	TGTGCCAGCATGCTCTTGTGGACAGCCTCCATGAACACTGAAGCTTTCTTT	CASMLLWTASMNTEAFF
TRBD2	TRBJ2-1	-	TRBV19	16	TGTGCCAGTAGTATTCTGACTAGCAACTTTTACAATGAGCAGTTCTTC	CASSILTSNFYNEQFF
TRBD1	TRBJ1-3	-	TRBV6-5	15	TGTGCCAGCAGGGACAGGACGGGCTCTGGAAACACCATATATTTT	CASRDRTGSGNTIYF
TRBD1	TRBJ1-2	-	TRBV15	15	TGTGCCACCAGCAGATTAGGGGACAGCGCTTATGGCTACACCTTC	CATSRLGDSAYGYTF
-	TRBJ2-3	-	TRBV30	14	TGTGCCTGGAGTCAGGTTGCGAGCACAGATACGCAGTATTTT	CAWSQVASTDTQYF
TRBD2	TRBJ2-2	-	TRBV27	16	TGTGCCAGCAGTCTCCTAGCGGGAGTTAACACCGGGGAGCTGTTTTTT	CASSLLAGVNTGELFF
-	TRBJ2-7	-	TRBV11-2	14	TGTGCCAGCAGCGCAGGGACTCTCTCCTACGAGCAGTACTTC	CASSAGTLSYEQYF
TRBD1	TRBJ1-2	-	TRBV3-1/TRBV3-2	13	TGTGCCAGCAGCCAAGAGACAGGGCGTGGCTACACCTTC	CASSQETGRGYTF
-	TRBJ2-3	-	TRBV5-6	14	TGTGCCAGCAGCTTGCAGCAGGTGAAAGATACGCAGTATTTT	CASSLQQVKDTQYF
TRBD1	TRBJ1-1	-	TRBV5-1	15	TGCGCCAGCAGCTGGGGACAGGGCGGGAACACTGAAGCTTTCTTT	CASSWGQGGNTEAFF
TRBD2	TRBJ2-5	-	TRBV10-3	13	TGTGCCATCAAGCGGGATACAGAAGAGACCCAGTACTTC	CAIKRDTEETQYF
-	TRBJ1-2	-	TRBV11-2	12	TGTGCCAGCAGCTCCATTACGGGTGGCTACACCTTC	CASSSITGGYTF
TRBD1	TRBJ2-7	-	TRBV9	14	TGTGCCGGCAGCGTCGGACAGGCCTCCTACGAGCAGTACTTC	CAGSVGQASYEQYF
-	TRBJ1-1	-	TRBV21-1	15	TGTGCCAGCAGCAAAGCCGACAGGGCGGACACTGAAGCTTTCTTT	CASSKADRADTEAFF
TRBD1	TRBJ1-4	-	TRBV27	16	TGTGCCAGCAGTTCTTGGACAGGGGCAACTAATGAAAAACTGTTTTTT	CASSSWTGATNEKLFF
-	TRBJ2-3	-	TRBV12-2	17	TGTGCAAGTCGCTCGCCATTAGCGGGCTGGGGGCCAGATACGCAGTATTTT	CASRSPLAGWGPDTQYF
-	TRBJ1-1	-	TRBV30	13	TGTGCCTGGGCAAGGAAGCGGGGGTCTGAAGCTTTCTTT	CAWARKRGSEAFF
TRBD2	TRBJ2-3	-	TRBV7-3	15	TGTGCCAGCAGCTTAGCGGGAGGTAGCACAGATACGCAGTATTTT	CASSLAGGSTDTQYF
TRBD1	TRBJ1-2	-	TRBV5-8	16	TGTGCCAGCAGCCCACGGACAGGCTTGGGAGGCTATGGCTACACCTTC	CASSPRTGLGGYGYTF
TRBD1	TRBJ2-7	once	TRBV5-1	15	TGCGCCAGCAGCCCCCGACAGGGGGCAGGGGGCGAGCAGTACTTC	CASSPRQGAGGEQYF